Listed here is a single T cell receptor beta chain. Its target is unknown. The data derive from a study of cytomegalovirus exposure and HLA in healthy donors. Study outcomes and limitations: It was assumed in the presence/absence analyses that sequencing depth was roughly uniform across donors. The authors reported that TCR beta sequences could predict HLA-A and HLA-B alleles. These predictions were accurate for most subjects in the first cohort.

Those who donated were healthy bone marrow donors. PCR amplification relied on 60 Vbeta primers (plus 13 Jbeta primers). Sequencing was performed with immunoSEQ multiplex PCR; in TCRdb, only in-frame clones are kept and a portion is missing. The table records about 200,000 clones, under 90% of them present only once. V lost 0 bases, J lost 2 bases, and 8 bases stayed unmatched. This CDR3 spans 18 amino acids. The germline V gene encodes CDR1 SGHNT and CDR2 YYREEE (reference sequence). This chain uses TRBV5-4 with TRBJ2-1, with 10 bases matching TRBD2. The source material was PBMCs. This receptor was identified in a boy younger than 10 in good health and CMV-seronegative. CDR3 loop: CASSLGDSGGSPYNEQFF. CDR3 in DNA: TGTGCCAGCAGCTTGGGGGATAGCGGGGGGAGCCCCTACAATGAGCAGTTCTTC. Full variable domain (rest looked up from reference TRBV5-4 and TRBJ2-1): ETGVTQSPTHLIKTRGQQVTLRCSSQSGHNTVSWYQQALGQGPQFIFQYYREEENGRGNFPPRFSGLQFPNYSSELNVNALELDDSALYLCASSLGDSGGSPYNEQFFGPGTRLTVL.